Sequencing of this T cell receptor beta chain was carried out in a study of T cell responses to AZD1222 COVID-19 vaccine. As regards this clone: Its antigen remains unidentified.

Second-dose intervals of approximately 4 or approximately 12 weeks were pooled. V shed 0 bases and J shed 5 bases, with 19 bases lying between them. Germline CDR1 is MNHEY and CDR2 is SVGEGT. The CDR3 totals 17 residues. TCRdb's copy holds only in-frame clones and misses some; the assay was immunoSEQ multiplex PCR. The table includes about 48,000 clones, about 88% detected once. Whole-study results and caveats: Repertoires were obtained solely post-peak T cell response. Vaccine-associated CD4 TCRs spanned spike, dominant at 160-218 and 743-854. Unmutated regions of variants are reportedly targeted by nearly half of spike-specific TCRs.

The specimen comprised peripheral blood, sampled 28 days after the second AZD1222 dose. The clonotype was recovered from an adult who received the AZD1222 COVID-19 vaccine. The rearrangement links TRBV6-2 or TRBV6-3 to TRBJ2-5, with a weak D call TRBD1 (6 bases). The CDR3 spells CASSYSSTRAGDETQYF. In DNA, the CDR3 is TGTGCCAGCAGTTACTCGAGTACGAGGGCAGGGGACGAGACCCAGTACTTC.